The 3 T cell receptor beta chains in this list originate from one sample, sequenced in a study of OX40 agonist ivuxolimab in advanced cancers. The assay was immunoSEQ multiplex PCR, and TCRdb's table has in-frame clones only and misses some. The table records 20,000 to 25,000 clones, roughly 82% of them present only once. This specimen consisted of CD4+ or CD8+ T cells sorted from blood, obtained in a trial of the OX40 agonist ivuxolimab. The receptors derive from an adult with an advanced solid tumor such as melanoma, head and neck, liver or kidney cancer.

V is TRBV6-6 and J is TRBJ2-5, with D tentatively TRBD2 (6 bases). This CDR3 spans 15 amino acids. Per the germline V gene, CDR1 is MNHNY and CDR2 is SVGAGI (reference sequence). Trimming removed 6 bases at V and 7 bases at J, with 21 bases between. Here the CDR3 reads CASSYKASQAGTQYF. In DNA, the CDR3 is TGTGCCAGCAGCTACAAGGCCAGTCAAGCGGGGACCCAGTACTTC.

The chain joins TRBV6-6 to TRBJ2-4; 10 bases fit TRBD2. The CDR3 is made up of 16 amino acids. V shed 3 bases and J 5 bases; nucleotides not matched to a gene: 7. The germline CDR1 and CDR2 sequences are MNHNY and SVGAGI (reference sequence). The CDR3 region has the DNA TGTGCCAGCAGTTATCCCGCCGGGACTAGCGAAAACATTCAGTACTTC. Translation: CASSYPAGTSENIQYF.

The genes are TRBV5-1 and TRBJ1-4; the D is unclear. The V end was cut by 0 bases, the J end by 7 bases, with 10 bases between. The CDR3 has 14 amino acids. The germline V gene has CDR1 SGHRS and CDR2 YFSETQ. The CDR3 protein is CASSLVGGFEKLFF. The DNA for the CDR3 is TGCGCCAGCAGCTTGGTGGGAGGGTTTGAAAAACTGTTTTTT. Drawing the rest from reference TRBV5-1 and TRBJ1-4, the complete variable domain is KAGVTQTPRYLIKTRGQQVTLSCSPISGHRSVSWYQQTPGQGLQFLFEYFSETQRNKGNFPGRFSGRQFSNSRSEMNVSTLELGDSALYLCASSLVGGFEKLFFGSGTQLSVL.